The rows below give T cell receptor beta chains drawn from one sample of a study of regulatory T cells in long-lasting Graves disease. MiXCR, applied by TCRdb to the multiplex PCR reads, yields one record per CDR3 protein. The data contain about 660,000 distinct CDR3 sequences, approximately 31% of them singletons. Sequencing used peripheral blood mononuclear cells (PBMCs), obtained when the disease was refractory, from a patient treated with antithyroid drugs. These receptors all stem from a female donor with Graves disease. Each CDR3 is given with its conserved first and last residue. Fields, in order: J gene, D gene, V gene, clone size, CDR3 DNA, CDR3 protein. The D gene is left open where the match is weak. The size entry is marked missing in some rows and otherwise reads once, few, many or a size class.

TRBJ1-3	TRBD1	TRBV6-1	-	TGTGCCAGCAGTGCCTACTACCCGGGACAGGGGCACGGAAACACCATATATTTT	CASSAYYPGQGHGNTIYF
TRBJ1-1	-	TRBV2	many	TGTGCCAGCAGTGAGGGTGTAGGCACTGAAGCTTTCTTT	CASSEGVGTEAFF
TRBJ2-6	TRBD1	TRBV28	many	TGTGCCAGCAGCACAAACAGGGGGAGCTCTGGGGCCAACGTCCTGACTTTC	CASSTNRGSSGANVLTF
TRBJ2-7	-	TRBV11-2	-	TGTGCCAGCAGCTTTCACAGCTACGAGCAGTACTTC	CASSFHSYEQYF
TRBJ2-7	-	TRBV2	many	TGTGCCAGCAGGGACCTAGGAGGCTACGAGCAGTACTTC	CASRDLGGYEQYF
TRBJ2-7	-	TRBV7-9	few	TGTGCCAGCAGCTCGTCGGGGGGACAGCCTAAGGACTTC	CASSSSGGQPKDF
TRBJ2-7	-	TRBV6-1	many	TGTGCCAGCAGTGAAGCCTTAAAGTACGAGCAGTACTTC	CASSEALKYEQYF
TRBJ1-5	-	TRBV27	few	TGTGCCAGCAGTTCCCAGAAGGAGGTTTGGGGCAATCAGCCCCAGCATTTT	CASSSQKEVWGNQPQHF
TRBJ2-3	-	TRBV5-5	-	TGTGCCAGCAGCCCGTTAGATCAGCCCCAGTATTTT	CASSPLDQPQYF
TRBJ1-4	-	TRBV28	few	TGTGCCAGCAGACAAAACCCGGGCATCCGTGAAAAACTGTTTTTT	CASRQNPGIREKLFF
TRBJ1-4	-	TRBV6-2/TRBV6-3	many	TGTGCCAGCAGCATCAGGGGCTCCCCAGGGTTGGTGGAAAAACTGTTTTTT	CASSIRGSPGLVEKLFF
TRBJ2-7	-	TRBV5-5	-	TGTGCCAGCAGCATAGGACAGCTCTCCTACGAGCAGTACTTC	CASSIGQLSYEQYF
TRBJ1-2	-	TRBV7-3	few	TGTGCCAGCAGCTCCCCCCGCGGTGCTAACTATGGCTACACCTTC	CASSSPRGANYGYTF
TRBJ1-3	-	TRBV6-1	few	TGTGCCAGCAGTGAACTAAGCCCATTCACCCGTGGAAACACCATATATTTT	CASSELSPFTRGNTIYF
TRBJ2-7	TRBD1	TRBV7-9	-	TGTGCCAGCAGCTCTAGGGTCGGGACAGGCTACGAGCAGTACTTC	CASSSRVGTGYEQYF
TRBJ1-3	-	TRBV20-1	few	TGCAGTGCTCGAGGGGAGGGTCTGAGCTCTGGAAACACCATATATTTT	CSARGEGLSSGNTIYF
TRBJ1-1	-	TRBV11-2	-	TGTGCCAGCAGCTTAGGTAGGGGTGGATTGACTGAAGCTTTCTTT	CASSLGRGGLTEAFF
TRBJ2-3	-	TRBV5-1	-	TGCGCCAGCAGCTCTCATAGCACAGATACGCAGTATTTT	CASSSHSTDTQYF
TRBJ1-5	TRBD1	TRBV6-2/TRBV6-3	few	TGTGCCAGCAGTTACTCCTTTGGACAGGGGAGCAATCAGCCCCAGCATTTT	CASSYSFGQGSNQPQHF
TRBJ1-1	TRBD1	TRBV27	-	TGTGCCAGCAGTTTATCTGCAGGGGGCAGGGGCACTGAAGCTTTCTTT	CASSLSAGGRGTEAFF
TRBJ1-2	TRBD1	TRBV27	many	TGTGCCAGCAGCCTGACAGGGTCGAACTATGGCTACACCTTC	CASSLTGSNYGYTF
TRBJ2-7	TRBD1	TRBV30	-	TGTGCCTGGGGGGAAACAGGGGGCTACCGGTACTTC	CAWGETGGYRYF
TRBJ1-2	-	TRBV11-2	many	TGTGCCAGCAGCCCCACCCCGGGGGATGGCTACACCTTC	CASSPTPGDGYTF
TRBJ1-2	TRBD1	TRBV12-3/TRBV12-4	few	TGTGCCAGCAGTCCGGGACAGTTGTACTACACCTTC	CASSPGQLYYTF
TRBJ2-7	TRBD2	TRBV29-1	few	TGCAGCGTTCAAAGTACTAGCGGCCAGGGATCCTACGAGCAGTACTTC	CSVQSTSGQGSYEQYF
TRBJ1-2	-	TRBV12-3/TRBV12-4	many	TGTGCCAGCCTAGGGGTCGGAACCCCCGGCTATGGCTACACCTTC	CASLGVGTPGYGYTF
TRBJ1-1	-	TRBV5-1	few	TGCGCCAGCAGCAAGGAGGGGACAAGGAACACTGAAGCTTTCTTT	CASSKEGTRNTEAFF
TRBJ2-7	TRBD1	TRBV20-1	-	TGCAGTGCTAGATCCCCGAACAGGGGCTACGAGCAGTACTTC	CSARSPNRGYEQYF
TRBJ2-5	-	TRBV10-1	few	TGCGCCAGCATTGGACAGCTTCAAGAGACCCAGTACTTC	CASIGQLQETQYF
TRBJ1-5	-	TRBV30	once	TGTGCCTGGACGAAAGGGGAAAGGAGCAATCAGCCCCAGCATTTT	CAWTKGERSNQPQHF
TRBJ1-3	-	TRBV12-3/TRBV12-4	many	TGTGCCAGCAGTTTAGGACCTGGAAACACCATATATTTT	CASSLGPGNTIYF
TRBJ2-7	TRBD1	TRBV6-1	-	TGTGCCAGCAGTCGGACAGGGACCCACTACGAGCAGTACTTC	CASSRTGTHYEQYF
TRBJ2-1	TRBD2	TRBV24-1	-	TGTGCCACCGAGGGGACTAGCGGAAGTAATGAGCAGTTCTTC	CATEGTSGSNEQFF
TRBJ2-5	-	TRBV5-1	-	TGCGCCAGCAGCTTGTTCCTGTCACAAGAGACCCAGTACTTC	CASSLFLSQETQYF
TRBJ1-1	-	TRBV7-8	many	TGTGCCAGCAGCTGGGCCGGGAGGAACACTGAAGCTTTCTTT	CASSWAGRNTEAFF
TRBJ1-5	-	TRBV20-1	-	TGCAGTGCTGGGGGCGTTTCCAATCAGCCCCAGCATTTT	CSAGGVSNQPQHF
TRBJ2-5	TRBD2	TRBV12-3/TRBV12-4	many	TGTGCCAGCACCCCTAGGGCTAGCGGGAAGAAGACCCAGTACTTC	CASTPRASGKKTQYF
TRBJ2-4	TRBD2	TRBV11-2	-	TGTGCCAGCAGCCTAAAGACAGCGGGATGTACCAAAAACATTCAGTACTTC	CASSLKTAGCTKNIQYF
TRBJ1-2	-	TRBV6-1	few	TGTGCCAGCAGAACAGGGCCGGCGAACTATGGCTACACCTTC	CASRTGPANYGYTF
TRBJ1-4	TRBD1	TRBV5-1	-	TGCGCCAGCAGCAGGACAGGGGAGTCGTCTAATGAAAAACTGTTTTTT	CASSRTGESSNEKLFF
TRBJ2-2	TRBD2	TRBV3-1	-	TGTGCCAGCAGCCCCGGACTAGCGGAGGGCACCGGGGAGCTGTTTTTT	CASSPGLAEGTGELFF
TRBJ1-1	TRBD1	TRBV20-1	-	TGCAGTGCGACCGGACAGGAGACGCGTCGGAACACTGAAGCTTTCTTT	CSATGQETRRNTEAFF
TRBJ2-7	-	TRBV7-3	-	TGTGCCAGCAGCTTAGTTGCGGACAACGACGAGCAGTACTTC	CASSLVADNDEQYF
TRBJ2-1	-	TRBV4-2	-	TGTGCCAGCAGCCAAGAACCCTTGCGTGGCAATGAGCAGTTCTTC	CASSQEPLRGNEQFF
TRBJ1-5	TRBD1	TRBV9	-	TGTGCCAGCGGACAGGGAGGGAGCAATCAGCCCCAGCATTTT	CASGQGGSNQPQHF
TRBJ1-1	TRBD1	TRBV11-3	few	TGTGCCAGCAGCTCCGGGACAGGGGACGAAGCTTTCTTT	CASSSGTGDEAFF
TRBJ2-3	-	TRBV5-1	-	TGCGCCAGCAGACCTTACCCGGGTCGCACAGATACGCAGTATTTT	CASRPYPGRTDTQYF
TRBJ2-7	TRBD2	TRBV6-4	-	TGTGCCAGCAGTTCCGTAGCGGGAGGGGACGAGCAGTACTTC	CASSSVAGGDEQYF
TRBJ1-1	-	TRBV11-2	-	TGTGCCAGCAGCCCAATTAACAGGAGGAACACTGAAGCTTTCTTT	CASSPINRRNTEAFF
TRBJ2-5	-	TRBV7-2	-	TGTGCCAGCAGCCATGGCTGGGAGACCCAGTACTTC	CASSHGWETQYF
TRBJ1-4	-	TRBV12-3/TRBV12-4	few	TGTGCCAGCAGTTTGACCGGACCGATTAATGAAAAACTGTTTTTT	CASSLTGPINEKLFF
TRBJ2-5	-	TRBV20-1	-	TGCAGTGCTAGAGATCTAGGGTCAGAGACCCAGTACTTC	CSARDLGSETQYF
TRBJ2-4	-	TRBV20-1	-	TGCAGTGCTAGTCGGGCAGGAAGATACAACATTCAGTACTTC	CSASRAGRYNIQYF
TRBJ2-5	TRBD1	TRBV5-1	-	TGCGCCAGCAGGCTGGGGCCGGGACAGGGGGTAGAGACCCAGTACTTC	CASRLGPGQGVETQYF
TRBJ2-7	TRBD1	TRBV7-4	-	TGTGCCAGCAGCCCCCCCACCGGGACAGGGGACTACGAGCAGTACTTC	CASSPPTGTGDYEQYF